The rows below give T cell receptor beta chains drawn from one sample of a study of vaccination effects on CD4 cells after COVID-19. The data were produced by immunoSEQ multiplex PCR, yet TCRdb's version contains in-frame clones alone and is incomplete. The profile covers tens of thousands of clones, with 73% appearing a single time and around 30% taken by the ten largest. Antigens of these TCRs are unknown. Sequencing was performed on CD4+ T cells from PBMCs cultured with HCoV-OC43 spike peptides, taken before COVID-19 vaccination. The receptor set was obtained from a human donor who received a COVID-19 vaccine. Both conserved end residues are part of each CDR3. D genes are given only for firm matches. Clone size is stated in some rows and not others, as once, few, many or a class when expanded.

DNA | CDR3 | D | size | J | V
TGTGCCAGCAGCTTAGTTGGCACCGACTTCTCCTACGAGCAGTACTTC | CASSLVGTDFSYEQYF | . | . | TRBJ2-7 | TRBV7-2
TGTGCCAGCAGCTTACAGGGTACGAACACTGAAGCTTTCTTT | CASSLQGTNTEAFF | . | . | TRBJ1-1 | TRBV7-9
TGTGCCAGCAGCTTAGTAACAGGTCCCCAGCATTTT | CASSLVTGPQHF | . | . | TRBJ1-5 | TRBV7-2
TGCGCCAGCAGGGTTGAAGGGTCTTACACCTTC | CASRVEGSYTF | . | few | TRBJ1-2 | TRBV5-1
TGTGCCAGCAGCGTAGACGGACAGGGGTCCGGGGAGCTGTTTTTT | CASSVDGQGSGELFF | TRBD1 | few | TRBJ2-2 | TRBV9
TGTGCCAGCAGCTGGGGGTCGGGGGTCGGCACCGGGGAGCTGTTTTTT | CASSWGSGVGTGELFF | . | . | TRBJ2-2 | TRBV5-5
TGTGCCAGCAGCTTAGGGCTTCTTAACACCGGGGAGCTGTTTTTT | CASSLGLLNTGELFF | . | . | TRBJ2-2 | TRBV7-2
TGTGCCAGCAGCCAAAGGGGCCGGCTGGTAGGTTCACCCCTCCACTTT | CASSQRGRLVGSPLHF | . | . | TRBJ1-6 | TRBV3-1/TRBV3-2
TGTGCCAGCAGCGCCAAGACAGGCACTAATGAAAAACTGTTTTTT | CASSAKTGTNEKLFF | . | . | TRBJ1-4 | TRBV9
TGTGCCAGCAGTTTTGGGGGTTACAATGAGCAGTTCTTC | CASSFGGYNEQFF | . | . | TRBJ2-1 | TRBV12-3/TRBV12-4
TGTGCCTGGAACAGGGGGCGAGGGAATGAGCAGTTCTTC | CAWNRGRGNEQFF | TRBD1 | . | TRBJ2-1 | TRBV30
TGTGCCAGCAGCTTATTAGGACAGGGAAGAGGGCCCCAGCATTTT | CASSLLGQGRGPQHF | TRBD1 | . | TRBJ1-5 | TRBV7-8
TGCGCCAGCAGCCCGTCACAGGTTAACACCGGGGAGCTGTTTTTT | CASSPSQVNTGELFF | . | once | TRBJ2-2 | TRBV5-1
TGTGCCAGCAGCTTGGCCAGGGCTAACACTGAAGCTTTCTTT | CASSLARANTEAFF | . | . | TRBJ1-1 | TRBV5-4
TGTGCCAGCGGACTAGCGGGGGCTACCGGGGAGCTGTTTTTT | CASGLAGATGELFF | TRBD2 | few | TRBJ2-2 | TRBV2
TGTGCCTGGACCAAGCGGGGGGTCAAGAATGAGCAGTTCTTC | CAWTKRGVKNEQFF | TRBD2 | . | TRBJ2-1 | TRBV30